This TCR beta chain is from a study of T cell responses to AZD1222 COVID-19 vaccine. Study observations and caveats: Dominant at 160-218 and 743-854, vaccine-associated CD4 TCRs also spanned spike. Close to half of all spike-specific TCRs reportedly target regions of the variants that are unmutated. Repertoire samples came only from after the peak T cell response. It should be noted that donors were predominantly white British and more often female, and clonal diversity was possibly underestimated.

The protocol was immunoSEQ multiplex PCR, while the TCRdb copy is restricted to in-frame clones and leaves out a portion. This sample has fewer than 200,000 clones, with around nine tenths found just once. As to this clone: The target antigen is unknown.

V gave up 2 bases and J gave up 0 bases, with 14 bases separating them. Germline loops: CDR1 SGHVS, CDR2 FQNEAQ. The CDR3 sequence is 17 residues long. The clonotype originates from an adult in good health. Sequenced here: peripheral blood, sampled on day 0 of AZD1222 vaccination. This sequence joins TRBV7-8 and TRBJ2-1, with D possibly matching TRBD2 (7 bases). The CDR3 region is CASSLPLGGGSYNEQFF. CDR3 coding DNA: TGTGCCAGCAGCTTACCTCTGGGAGGGGGCTCCTACAATGAGCAGTTCTTC.